This T cell receptor (beta chain) comes out of a study of shared clonotypes between healthy human individuals (dated by TCRdb to about 2020). About the study as a whole: A couple of women and three men aged 18 to 49 years were included in the cohort. For each donor, CD4 naive and CD4 memory were each run on three plates, CD8 naive on two plates, and CD8 memory on one plate. To estimate repertoire size and how much clonotypes are shared between individuals, the study performed deep sequencing of blood TCR repertoires from 4 to 6 healthy adults. To increase sequencing depth and limit assay-specific biases, different laboratories used diverse techniques to prepare libraries and sequence TCR repertoires. Between about 0.8 and 9 billion PBMCs per donor were obtained by leukapheresis. Results and caveats for the whole study, not just this receptor: The small number of donors limited the genetic and exposure-history diversity represented. When four donors were compared, the shared fraction of clonotypes was around 4.6% for naive CD4, approximately 3.5% for naive CD8, 2.3% for memory CD4, and less than 0.5% for memory CD8. Sampling was restricted to blood, and TCR repertoires in tissues likely differ from the TCR repertoires found in blood. Compared with non-shared clonotypes, clonotypes shared by all four sorted-subset donors had higher generation probabilities. Pairwise subsampling indicated that sequencing depth was expected to affect the degree of clonotype sharing among donors. Incomplete sequencing was indicated by rarefaction of sorted-subset datasets, despite the large sequencing depth. Larger estimated clonotype richness was generally found for naive subsets than for memory subsets.

Healthy HIV-negative adults with no recently reported acute infections or vaccinations were included as donors. All donors were Caucasian adults living in Nashville, Tennessee, USA. CD8 memory samples combined magnetically selected CD45RO+ cells with CCR7-negative CD45RA+ effector memory (TemRA) cells. Blood was collected by leukapheresis, and PBMCs were isolated by Ficoll-Histopaque density gradient centrifugation and then cryopreserved in liquid nitrogen vapor phase. Analytical flow cytometry was used to check the purity and quantity of each magnetically sorted T cell population. Genomic DNA was isolated from each sorted fraction and quantified by UV absorbance on a Nanodrop 2000c. Concerning this clone itself: Its specific antigen is unknown. Per-base qualities were not stored, and no clone one base away is much larger.

In the germline V gene (reference sequence), CDR1 corresponds to MNHEY and CDR2 to SMNVEV. At the junction V is shortened by 5 bases and J by 8 bases; bases outside the gene matches: 5. There are 13 amino acids in the CDR3, from cysteine to phenylalanine inclusive. The read is trimmed to its CDR3 DNA, 39 bases read in frame from base 1. Using the deep immunoSEQ assay, multiplex PCR amplified TCR CDR3 regions from genomic DNA. Genomic DNA extracted from each cell subset was distributed evenly over all wells of several immunoSEQ 96-well plates, and each plate served as one replicate. For sorted subsets, 200 to 250 ng genomic DNA, equal to 25,000 to 35,000 T cell genomes, was loaded into each replicate PCR. Purified libraries were quantified with a Qubit 3.0 fluorometer, sized on a Bioanalyzer 2100, and re-quantified with the KAPA Library Quantification kit. Each immunoSEQ 96-well plate was sequenced on its own single-read 150-cycle Illumina NextSeq 550 flow cell. The paper's processing steps were these. The immunoSEQ output contained only junctional sequences without quality scores, so filtering could not match that applied to full-length reads. To assign V/J genes and CDR3, sequences were annotated using PyIR, a Python wrapper for IgBLAST v1.9, with IMGT germline references. Reads were filtered out if the reads had weak V/J assignments (E-value above 1e-6), no CDR3, stop codons, out-of-frame junctions, or ambiguous translated residues. A V3J clonotype was defined by an identical inferred V gene, J gene, and CDR3 amino acid sequence. Percentage overlap between repertoires was computed as shared unique clonotypes divided by the size of the smaller repertoire. Repertoire richness was assessed with RTK rarefaction, the Chao1 estimator, and Recon v2.1 estimates of unobserved clonotypes. OLGA was used to compute generation probabilities for all TCRbeta clonotypes that the gDNA method yielded from a few donors. TCRdb's version of the immuneACCESS table is confined to in-frame rearrangements and falls short of the full clone set. An unresolved V gene accounts for under half of the shortfall where checked; the remainder is of unknown origin. The V and J calls and clone size were taken over from that table, and D and trimming were inferred from the DNA. This sample holds some 320,000 clones; roughly 87% were observed only once. About 17% of the sample lies in the top ten.

Sequenced sample: memory CD8+ T cells sorted from blood. This sample's cell subset or site label indicates: CD45RO+ cells pooled with CCR7-negative TemRA cells. Recombination joined TRBV27 with TRBJ1-4, with 7 middle bases fitting TRBD1. The TCR originated in a man in his late teens or twenties in good health. The DNA sequence follows: TGTGCCAGCAGTATGGAGGGACAGGAAAAACTGTTTTTT. This gives the protein CASSMEGQEKLFF.